This TCR beta chain was sequenced for a study of T cells in Graves' hyperthyroidism and ophthalmopathy. This clonotype occurred many times. Its antigen is unknown. The ends were cut back, 0 bases at V and 1 base at J, with 6 bases in the middle. The CDR3 loop spans 14 amino acids. The germline V gene has CDR1 SGHTA and CDR2 FQGNSA. Reasons for excluding patients were uncontrolled infection, other autoimmune disease, pregnancy or lactation. Thyroid ultrasound and orbital computed tomography, with clinical symptoms and serum thyroxine and TRAb, informed diagnoses. Fresh peripheral blood, around 10 ml of it, supplied the PBMCs. RNA transcripts gave rise to amplified TCR beta CDR3 regions. HTBI primers drove first-round RT-PCR of the TCR CDR3. Using its own MiXCR run on the multiplex PCR reads, TCRdb lists one record per CDR3 protein. The sample shows around 600,000 distinct CDR3 sequences, more than 14% of them seen only once.

Study observations and caveats: Appearing also in blood were most of the thyroid clonotypes expanded above 0.001.

The receptor was derived from a woman aged 45-59 years with Graves' ophthalmopathy. Material: blood. The chain recombines TRBV7-2 with TRBJ1-2; D call uncertain. The CDR3: CASSLARINYGYTF. The CDR3, as DNA: TGTGCCAGCAGCTTAGCACGGATTAACTATGGCTACACCTTC.